This entry lists 21 T cell receptor beta chains sequenced from one sample in a study of T cell responses to AZD1222 COVID-19 vaccine. Clones were read by immunoSEQ multiplex PCR, and TCRdb kept only the in-frame ones, dropping some. The data show approximately 150,000 clones, with roughly nine tenths seen just once and approximately 5.1% held by the top ten. Sequencing was performed on peripheral blood, taken on day 0 of AZD1222 vaccination. Receptors originate from an adult in good health.

J is TRBJ1-4 and V is TRBV10-3, with 7 positions matching TRBD1. CDR1 and CDR2 from the germline V gene are ENHRY and SYGVKD. The V segment lost 4 bases and the J segment 5 bases; nucleotides outside the gene matches: 7. CDR3 length: 15 residues. The CDR3 loop is CAISAPGTENEKLFF. Here the CDR3 DNA reads TGTGCCATCAGTGCACCCGGGACAGAAAATGAAAAACTGTTTTTT.

This clone showed up just a few times. The genes are TRBV4-1 and TRBJ1-1; D call uncertain. Trimming took off 1 base at V and 1 base at J, with 10 bases between the two ends. CDR3 size: 15 residues. Germline V gives CDR1 MGHRA, CDR2 YSYEKL. In DNA form, the CDR3 reads TGCGCCAGCAGCCAAGTTGGTGGCCAGAACACTGAAGCTTTCTTT. This codes for CASSQVGGQNTEAFF.

V and J are TRBV19 and TRBJ1-6; 7 positions match TRBD1. V lost 4 bases to trimming and J lost 13 bases; unmatched junction nucleotides: 13. CDR1 is LNHDA, CDR2 SQIVND, per germline (reference sequence). The CDR3 has 15 residues. CDR3 loop: CASSSNRNRGSPLHF. In DNA form, the CDR3 reads TGTGCCAGTAGTAGCAATCGAAACAGGGGAAGCCCCCTCCACTTT.

This clone was found a few times. The V and J genes are TRBV9 and TRBJ2-1; unclear D gene. This CDR3 region has 15 residues. The germline V and J ends were trimmed by 2 bases and 0 bases, with 9 bases remaining between them. Germline V lookup: CDR1 SGDLS, CDR2 YYNGEE. CDR3 in amino acids: CASSVTWSSYNEQFF. CDR3 in DNA: TGTGCCAGCAGCGTCACTTGGAGCTCCTACAATGAGCAGTTCTTC.

The chain joins TRBV28 to TRBJ2-2, with TRBD2 as a possible D gene (5 bases). Germline CDR1 MDHEN, CDR2 SYDVKM. This CDR3 is 14 amino acids long. V lost 6 bases and J 5 bases, leaving 13 bases between the germline ends. The CDR3 region has the DNA TGTGCCAGCAGCGTCACCGGGAAAACCGGGGAGCTGTTTTTT. Translating gives CASSVTGKTGELFF.

J is TRBJ2-7 and V is TRBV24-1; 8 bases line up with TRBD1. CDR1 and CDR2 from the germline V gene are KGHDR and SFDVKD. Losses at the gene ends were 5 bases for V and 5 bases for J; bases not matched to a gene: 7. CDR3 length equals 14 residues. DNA of the CDR3: TGTGCCACCAGTGTTGGCAGGGGGCGGGACGAGCAGTACTTC. Its translation is CATSVGRGRDEQYF.

This clone was picked up a small number of times. Written as DNA, the CDR3 is TGTGCCAGCAGCTCTGGCGGGACAGGGTTAGAAAAACTGTTTTTT. Protein: CASSSGGTGLEKLFF. V is TRBV7-9 and J is TRBJ1-4; 9 nucleotides line up with TRBD1. Germline V lookup: CDR1 SEHNR, CDR2 FQNEAQ (reference sequence). CDR3 length: 15 amino acids. J was trimmed by 8 bases and V by 4 bases; bases with no gene match: 8.

This chain uses TRBV5-4 with TRBJ2-2; D is ambiguous. The V gene's germline CDR1 is SGHNT and CDR2 YYREEE (reference sequence). The length of the CDR3 is 13 residues. Trimming took 0 bases from V and 7 from J, leaving 7 bases between them. In DNA, the CDR3 is TGTGCCAGCAGCTTGGTGTGGGGCGGGGAGCTGTTTTTT. Translating it yields CASSLVWGGELFF.

CDR3 sequence: CASSQTDRATNEKLFF. CDR3 bases: TGTGCCAGCAGCCAGACAGACAGGGCGACTAATGAAAAACTGTTTTTT. The V and J genes are TRBV4-2 and TRBJ1-4; TRBD1 aligns across 7 bases. CDR1 and CDR2 (germline): LGHNA, YNFKEQ. The length of the CDR3 is 16 residues. V lost 3 bases to trimming and J lost 2 bases; unmatched junction nucleotides: 6.

CDR3 amino acids: CASSLGRDSYNEQFF. The CDR3 nucleotides read TGTGCCAGCAGCTTAGGACGGGACTCCTACAATGAGCAGTTCTTC. This chain connects TRBV7-3 to TRBJ2-1; tentatively, D is TRBD2 (5 bases). This CDR3 has 15 residues. Per the germline V gene, CDR1 is SGHTA and CDR2 is FQGTGA. V was shortened by 2 bases and J by 0 bases, with 8 bases between the two germline ends.

The chain is built from TRBV5-4 and TRBJ2-5; 7 bases fit TRBD1. Germline CDR1 and CDR2: SGHNT and YYREEE (reference sequence). The CDR3 sequence is 16 residues long. Trimming removed 3 bases from V and 7 bases from J; junction bases left unmatched: 15. The CDR3 nucleotides read TGTGCCAGCAGCTCGGGTCGGACAGGTGGTACGGGGACCCAGTACTTC. Protein: CASSSGRTGGTGTQYF. The entire variable domain, with the rest obtained from reference TRBV5-4 and TRBJ2-5, is as follows: ETGVTQSPTHLIKTRGQQVTLRCSSQSGHNTVSWYQQALGQGPQFIFQYYREEENGRGNFPPRFSGLQFPNYSSELNVNALELDDSALYLCASSSGRTGGTGTQYFGPGTRLLVL.

V and J are TRBV20-1 and TRBJ1-1, with no clear D. V lost 5 bases and J lost 1, with 5 bases in between. The CDR3 loop spans 11 amino acids. From germline, CDR1 is DFQATT and CDR2 SNEGSKA (reference sequence). CDR3 amino acids: CSAWGNTEAFF. The CDR3 region has the DNA TGCAGTGCTTGGGGGAACACTGAAGCTTTCTTT.

V usage is TRBV15 and J usage is TRBJ2-5; 8 bases fit TRBD2. The CDR3 is 17 amino acids. Germline V lookup: CDR1 LNHNV, CDR2 YYDKDF (reference sequence). The junction had 9 bases not matched to a gene; V was cut back by 1 base and J by 2 bases. The CDR3 region is CATSRVGASGYQETQYF. CDR3 DNA: TGTGCCACCAGCAGAGTCGGGGCTAGCGGGTATCAAGAGACCCAGTACTTC.

This chain connects TRBV2 to TRBJ1-2, with 7 nucleotides matching TRBD1. This CDR3 comprises 14 residues. Germline V CDR1 and CDR2: SNHLY, FYNNEI. The J segment lost 2 bases and the V segment lost 6 bases, leaving 6 bases of the junction unmatched. The DNA of the CDR3 is TGTGCCAGCAGGAACAGGGGACTGAACTATGGCTACACCTTC. It codes for CASRNRGLNYGYTF.

The CDR3, as DNA: TGTGCCAGCAGCGTAGGAGTCACCGGGACTCAAGAGACCCAGTACTTC. Protein product: CASSVGVTGTQETQYF. The rearrangement uses TRBV9 and TRBJ2-5; tentative D call: TRBD2 (6 bases). Trimming pared 0 bases from V and 2 bases from J, leaving 14 bases between. This CDR3 has 16 residues. Germline loops: CDR1 SGDLS, CDR2 YYNGEE.

The gene calls are TRBV2 and TRBJ1-2; possibly TRBD1 for D (5 bases). The length of the CDR3 is 12 residues. V was cut by 4 bases and J by 7 bases, with 10 bases left in between. Germline V gene lookup returns CDR1 SNHLY and CDR2 FYNNEI. CDR3 in amino acids: CASSAGGGGYTF. CDR3 DNA sequence: TGTGCCAGCAGTGCCGGGGGGGGTGGCTACACCTTC.

The genes are TRBV7-9 and TRBJ2-3, with TRBD1 matching 9 bases. Germline trimming cut 5 bases from V and 1 base from J; bases unmatched to any gene: 13. In germline, CDR1 is SEHNR, CDR2 FQNEAQ (reference sequence). This CDR3 is 18 amino acids long. The CDR3 spells CASSLYFGQGRRTDTQYF. The CDR3 DNA reads TGTGCCAGCAGCCTATATTTCGGACAGGGGCGTCGCACAGATACGCAGTATTTT.

This clone occurred a few times. The genes are TRBV23-1 and TRBJ2-7; tentative D call: TRBD2 (5 bases). TRBV23-1 carries the ORF label, with uncertain function. The CDR3 totals 13 residues. Trimming pared 8 bases from V and 3 bases from J, leaving 14 bases between. In DNA form, the CDR3 reads TGCGCCAGCGGTGGACTGACCTGCTACGAGCAGTACTTC. It encodes CASGGLTCYEQYF.

This clone showed up just a few times. This sequence joins TRBV19 and TRBJ1-5, with 8 bases lining up with TRBD1. The germline CDR1 and CDR2 sequences are LNHDA and SQIVND (reference sequence). The CDR3 has 15 amino acids. The junction had 2 bases not matched to a gene; V was cut back by 4 bases and J by 0 bases. CDR3 protein: CASSRQGHSNQPQHF. The CDR3 coding sequence is TGTGCCAGTAGTAGACAGGGGCATAGCAATCAGCCCCAGCATTTT.

The J gene is TRBJ1-5, the V gene TRBV19, with D possibly being TRBD1 (6 bases). This CDR3 comprises 16 residues. Trimming took off 3 bases at V and 6 bases at J, with 18 bases between the two ends. The germline CDR1 and CDR2 sequences are LNHDA and SQIVND (reference sequence). The CDR3 sequence: CASSMSVSGAGQPQHF. CDR3 in DNA: TGTGCCAGTAGTATGTCAGTATCGGGGGCTGGTCAGCCCCAGCATTTT.

The count of this clone is one. This sequence joins TRBV7-3 and TRBJ2-1; 7 bases agree with TRBD2. Germline CDR1 and CDR2: SGHTA and FQGTGA. The ends lost 5 bases at V and 6 bases at J; junction bases unmatched: 4. CDR3 length: 13 residues. The CDR3 coding sequence is TGTGCCAGCAGCCCCCGGACTAGCAATGAGCAGTTCTTC. This translates into CASSPRTSNEQFF.